This T cell receptor (beta chain) was sequenced during a study of neurological immune-mediated disorders. TCRdb called the 5' RACE reads again in MiXCR, with one record for every CDR3 protein. Of tens of thousands of distinct CDR3 sequences in the sample, under 13% were seen once. The V end lost 0 bases, the J end lost 2 bases, and 10 bases lay between the germline ends. Germline V CDR1 and CDR2: DFQATT, SNEGSKA (reference sequence). The CDR3 is 14 residues long. This clonotype was counted ten times or more. The TCR was taken from a man aged 40-55 years in good health. The sequenced sample was PBMCs. The chain is built from TRBV20-1 and TRBJ2-5; no firm D call. This CDR3 reads CSARDDPRQETQYF. The DNA of the CDR3 is TGCAGTGCTAGAGATGACCCCAGGCAAGAGACCCAGTACTTC.